Included here is one T cell receptor beta chain sequence, with context. V gave up 8 bases and J gave up 1 base, with 19 bases separating them. Germline CDR1 is SGHRS and CDR2 is YFSETQ. This CDR3 is built from 15 residues. The method was immunoSEQ multiplex PCR; TCRdb's version includes in-frame clones alone and lacks a portion of them. Of some 25,000 clones listed, 91% are singletons. The sample comes from a study of T cells in localized non-small cell lung cancer. The chain is built from TRBV5-1 and TRBJ2-7; the D gene is possibly TRBD1 (5 bases). This clonotype originated in a female donor older than 55 with stage II squamous cell lung carcinoma. Sequencing used peripheral blood, obtained before any cancer treatment. The CDR3 bases are TGCGCCAGAAAGACACAGGCCAGAAGGTCCTACGAGCAGTACTTC. Encoded protein: CARKTQARRSYEQYF.